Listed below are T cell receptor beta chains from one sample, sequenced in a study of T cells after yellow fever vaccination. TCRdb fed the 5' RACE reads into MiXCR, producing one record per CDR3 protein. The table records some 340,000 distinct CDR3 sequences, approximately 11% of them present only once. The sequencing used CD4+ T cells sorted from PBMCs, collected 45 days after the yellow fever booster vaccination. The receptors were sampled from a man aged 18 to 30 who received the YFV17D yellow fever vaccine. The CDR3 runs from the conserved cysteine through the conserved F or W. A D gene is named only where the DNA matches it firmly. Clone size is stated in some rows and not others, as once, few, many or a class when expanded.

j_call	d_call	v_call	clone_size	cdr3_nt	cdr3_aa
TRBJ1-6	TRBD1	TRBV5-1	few	TGCGCCAGCAGTCGAATTACCGGGACAGGGAATTCACCCCTCCACTTT	CASSRITGTGNSPLHF
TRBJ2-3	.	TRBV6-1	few	TGTGCCAGCAGCGCCCTCCACTCCACAGATACGCAGTATTTT	CASSALHSTDTQYF
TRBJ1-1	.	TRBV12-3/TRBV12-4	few	TGTGCCAGCAGTTTCTTAGGAACCCAAGTGGCTTTCTTT	CASSFLGTQVAFF
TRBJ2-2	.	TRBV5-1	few	TGCGCCAGCAGCTTGCCGGGTCCTAGTGGGGAGCTGTTTTTT	CASSLPGPSGELFF
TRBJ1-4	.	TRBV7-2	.	TGTGCCAGCAGCTTTTATGGAGAAAAACTGTTTTTT	CASSFYGEKLFF
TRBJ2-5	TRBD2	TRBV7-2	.	TGTGCCAGCAGCTTAGCAAACGTACGGGGGGGAGAGACCCAGTACTTC	CASSLANVRGGETQYF
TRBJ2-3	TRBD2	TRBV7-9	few	TGTGCCAGCAGCCCAATAGCGGGGGCCACAGATACGCAGTATTTT	CASSPIAGATDTQYF
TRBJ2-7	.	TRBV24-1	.	TGTGCCACCAGTGACCGGGACCCAACCTACGAGCAGTACTTC	CATSDRDPTYEQYF
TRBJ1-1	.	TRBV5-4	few	TGTGCCAGCGCCATTGCCGCCCGGGGGAACACTGAAGCTTTCTTT	CASAIAARGNTEAFF
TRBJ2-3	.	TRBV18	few	TGTGCCAGCTCACCACCTGGCCCCGGGGTTAGCACAGATACGCAGTATTTT	CASSPPGPGVSTDTQYF
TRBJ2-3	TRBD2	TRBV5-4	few	TGTGCCAGCAGCTTCGCGGGGGGGCCGGGAGATACGCAGTATTTT	CASSFAGGPGDTQYF
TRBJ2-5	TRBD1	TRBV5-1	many	TGCGCCAGCAGCTTGGCCCCACAGGGGGCGGGGGAGACCCAGTACTTC	CASSLAPQGAGETQYF
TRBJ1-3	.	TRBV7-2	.	TGTGCCAGCAGCTTAGGGGGGCTGGAGGGAAACACCATATATTTT	CASSLGGLEGNTIYF
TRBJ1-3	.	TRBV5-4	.	TGTGCCAGCACCACTTGGGGTTCAACAAACACCATATATTTT	CASTTWGSTNTIYF
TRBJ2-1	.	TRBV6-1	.	TGTGCCAGCGGGGGGGGCAGTGAGCAGTTCTTC	CASGGGSEQFF
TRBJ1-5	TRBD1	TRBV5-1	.	TGCGCCAGCAGCTCCAACAGGGGGCCTCAGCCCCAGCATTTT	CASSSNRGPQPQHF
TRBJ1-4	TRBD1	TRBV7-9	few	TGTGCCAGCAGCTTAGCGCTCAGGGGGCACGAAAAACTGTTTTTT	CASSLALRGHEKLFF
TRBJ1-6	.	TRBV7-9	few	TGTGCCAGCAGCCAAGACTCTCTACTCCACTTT	CASSQDSLLHF
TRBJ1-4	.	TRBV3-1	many	TGTGCCAGCAGCCCCCGGGATGAAAAACTGTTTTTT	CASSPRDEKLFF
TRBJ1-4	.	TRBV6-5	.	TGTGCCAGCAGTCGACGAGAGGGGGAGCATGAAAAACTGTTTTTT	CASSRREGEHEKLFF
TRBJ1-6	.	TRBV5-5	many	TGTGCCAGCAGCTCCTTCCCGGGGGAGGATTCACCCCTCCACTTT	CASSSFPGEDSPLHF
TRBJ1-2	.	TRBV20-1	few	TGCAGTGCCAGGGTGGGGGCCTATGGCTACACCTTC	CSARVGAYGYTF
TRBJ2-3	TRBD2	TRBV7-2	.	TGTGCCAGCAGCCCGTTCGGAGGAGCGGGAGGCACAGATACGCAGTATTTT	CASSPFGGAGGTDTQYF
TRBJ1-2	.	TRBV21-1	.	TGTGCCAGCAGCAACCGGACAGGATCACCGGGTACCTATGGCTACACCTTC	CASSNRTGSPGTYGYTF
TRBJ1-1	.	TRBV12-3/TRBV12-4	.	TGTGCCAGCACCATGGGGCGCCAGCGGCTGGTTAACACTGAAGCTTTCTTT	CASTMGRQRLVNTEAFF
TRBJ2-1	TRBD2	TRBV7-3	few	TGTGCCAGCAGCTTGGGGACTAGCGGTGAGCAGTTCTTC	CASSLGTSGEQFF
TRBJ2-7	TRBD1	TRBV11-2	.	TGTGCCAGCAGCCCACTCCCGGGACAGGGGAACTACGAGCAGTACTTC	CASSPLPGQGNYEQYF
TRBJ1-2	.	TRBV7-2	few	TGTGCCAGCAGCTTGGGTGAGGGACGGATCTATGGCTACACCTTC	CASSLGEGRIYGYTF
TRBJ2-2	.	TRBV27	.	TGTGCCAGCAGTTTAGGGGGGGCCAGCACCGGGGAGCTGTTTTTT	CASSLGGASTGELFF
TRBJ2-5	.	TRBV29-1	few	TGCAGCGTTGGCAGGCAGGAGACCCAGTACTTC	CSVGRQETQYF